The 25 T cell receptor beta chains below all came from one sample that was sequenced in a study of shared clonotypes between healthy human individuals. Sequencing was performed with immunoSEQ multiplex PCR; in TCRdb, only in-frame clones are kept and a portion is missing. The repertoire holds more than 2 million clones, 85% to 95% seen once, with roughly 0.13% in the top ten. Sequencing was done on a sample of naive CD4+ T cells sorted from blood. The subset is: CD45RA+ positively selected. The receptors here all came from a man in his late teens or twenties in good health.

The gene calls are TRBV6-5 and TRBJ1-1; no firm D call. V lost 5 bases to trimming and J lost 5 bases, with 9 bases between them. Germline V gives CDR1 MNHEY, CDR2 SVGAGI. The CDR3 contains 12 residues. CDR3 region: CASSSGRTEAFF. For the CDR3, the DNA is TGTGCCAGCAGTAGCGGGAGGACTGAAGCTTTCTTT.

V usage is TRBV4-1 and J usage is TRBJ1-1; 7 bases fit TRBD1. Germline values: CDR1 MGHRA, CDR2 YSYEKL. With 1 base clipped from V and 0 bases from J, the junction kept 5 bases outside the gene matches. The CDR3 has 16 amino acids. CDR3 bases: TGCGCCAGCAGCCAAGCCCCGGGACAGATGAACACTGAAGCTTTCTTT. Translated: CASSQAPGQMNTEAFF.

The V call is TRBV6-1, the J call TRBJ2-7; D call uncertain. Germline CDR1 and CDR2: MNHNS and SASEGT. V dropped 6 bases and J dropped 4 bases, with 10 bases sitting between them. The CDR3 loop spans 12 amino acids. The CDR3 DNA reads as TGTGCCAGCAGAGGCAGCGAGTACGAGCAGTACTTC. This gives the protein CASRGSEYEQYF.

The V call is TRBV6-1, the J call TRBJ1-1, with D unresolved. The CDR3 length is 15 residues. In germline, CDR1 is MNHNS, CDR2 SASEGT. Trimming cost V 0 bases and J 1 base, with 9 bases left between them. The CDR3 here is CASSEAPGGNTEAFF. The CDR3, as DNA: TGTGCCAGCAGTGAAGCCCCGGGCGGGAACACTGAAGCTTTCTTT.

The chain uses TRBV5-4 and TRBJ1-2; a possible D gene is TRBD1 (5 bases). Germline CDR1 is SGHNT and CDR2 is YYREEE (reference sequence). The CDR3 is 16 amino acids. V lost 0 bases and J lost 2, with 14 bases in between. The CDR3 DNA reads TGTGCCAGCAGCTTGGATCTCAGGGATAGGAACTATGGCTACACCTTC. It translates to CASSLDLRDRNYGYTF.

About this clone itself: The same CDR3 can be traced to other DNA sequences in this sample. The chain links TRBV2 to TRBJ1-1, with TRBD1 matching over 8 bases. CDR3 size: 12 residues. J gave up 6 bases and V 4 bases, and 1 base lay outside the gene matches. CDR1 is SNHLY and CDR2 is FYNNEI in the germline V gene. Here the CDR3 DNA reads TGTGCCAGCAGTGGACAGGGGCCTGAAGCTTTCTTT. It codes for CASSGQGPEAFF.

As regards this clone: At the DNA level, this CDR3 is encoded by other sequences in the same sample as well. J is TRBJ2-5 and V is TRBV29-1, with 15 bases identical to TRBD2. This CDR3 spans 14 amino acids. Trimming cost V 5 bases and J 4 bases; bases outside gene matches: 2. CDR1 is SQVTM, CDR2 ANQGSEA, per germline. The CDR3 nucleotides read TGCAGCGTTCGGACTAGCGGGAGGGTAGAGACCCAGTACTTC. Its translation is CSVRTSGRVETQYF.

In this sample, this clone turned up once. The chain combines TRBV5-1 with TRBJ1-6; 7 nucleotides match TRBD1. V lost 3 bases and J lost 6; bases outside the gene matches: 12. The CDR3 length is 17 residues. Germline V lookup: CDR1 SGHRS, CDR2 YFSETQ. The CDR3 loop reads CASSWSPGDSLNSPLHF. CDR3 nucleotide sequence: TGCGCCAGCAGCTGGAGCCCCGGGGACAGCCTTAATTCACCCCTCCACTTT. Variable domain in full (rest from reference TRBV5-1 and TRBJ1-6): KAGVTQTPRYLIKTRGQQVTLSCSPISGHRSVSWYQQTPGQGLQFLFEYFSETQRNKGNFPGRFSGRQFSNSRSEMNVSTLELGDSALYLCASSWSPGDSLNSPLHFGNGTRLTVT.

The V call is TRBV10-1, the J call TRBJ1-1; a possible D gene is TRBD1 (6 bases). The germline gives CDR1 WNHNN, CDR2 SYGVQD (reference sequence). The CDR3 is 14 residues long. V lost 0 bases to trimming and J lost 2 bases, with 7 bases between them. CDR3 DNA sequence: TGCGCCAGCAGTGAGTCACAGGGAAACACTGAAGCTTTCTTT. Translating it yields CASSESQGNTEAFF.

The V and J genes are TRBV2 and TRBJ2-3, with TRBD2 matching 8 bases. The V gene end was trimmed by 2 bases and the J gene end by 2 bases; junction bases not matched to a gene: 6. The germline CDR1 and CDR2 sequences are SNHLY and FYNNEI. The CDR3 sequence is 16 residues long. CDR3 in DNA: TGTGCCAGCAGTGAAAGGGTTAGCGGGAACACAGATACGCAGTATTTT. It yields the protein CASSERVSGNTDTQYF.

The gene calls are TRBV2 and TRBJ2-3; D may be TRBD2 (6 bases). V shed 4 bases and J shed 0 bases, with 11 bases lying between them. Germline loops: CDR1 SNHLY, CDR2 FYNNEI. CDR3 size: 15 residues. CDR3 loop: CASSVGGTSTDTQYF. DNA of the CDR3: TGTGCCAGCAGTGTGGGTGGGACTAGCACAGATACGCAGTATTTT.

V gene TRBV6-1 combines with J gene TRBJ1-4; perhaps TRBD1 as D (5 bases). Germline V lookup: CDR1 MNHNS, CDR2 SASEGT. CDR3 length: 12 amino acids. Trimming shortened V by 2 bases and J by 14 bases, and 12 bases separated the two germline ends. The CDR3 DNA sequence: TGTGCCAGCAGTGAAAATGGGGGAATCCTGTTTTTT. This sequence encodes CASSENGGILFF.

J is TRBJ2-5 and V is TRBV5-4; D is possibly TRBD1 (6 bases). Trimming shortened V by 5 bases and J by 2 bases, and 13 bases separated the two germline ends. The germline gives CDR1 SGHNT, CDR2 YYREEE (reference sequence). The length of the CDR3 is 14 residues. The CDR3 is CASRSGTRQETQYF. CDR3 bases: TGTGCCAGCAGGTCCGGGACAAGACAAGAGACCCAGTACTTC.

This rearrangement joins TRBV4-3 to TRBJ1-3; weak D call: TRBD1 (5 bases). This CDR3 contains 16 residues. The V end was cut by 1 base, the J end by 0 bases, with 10 bases between. The germline V gene has CDR1 LGHNA and CDR2 YSLEER. The CDR3: CASSQVGTFSGNTIYF. The DNA for the CDR3 is TGCGCCAGCAGCCAAGTAGGGACGTTCTCTGGAAACACCATATATTTT.

The V and J genes are TRBV19 and TRBJ2-7; 11 bases align to TRBD1. The junction had 5 bases not matched to a gene; V was cut back by 4 bases and J by 3 bases. Looked up from germline, CDR1 is LNHDA and CDR2 is SQIVND (reference sequence). The CDR3 is 15 amino acids. CDR3 region: CASSNSGTGGYEQYF. The CDR3 region has the DNA TGTGCCAGTAGTAATTCCGGGACAGGGGGCTACGAGCAGTACTTC.

The CDR3 protein is CASSSPSLPDTQYF. The CDR3 DNA reads as TGCGCCAGCAGTAGTCCTAGCCTCCCAGATACGCAGTATTTT. The V gene is TRBV10-1, the J gene TRBJ2-3; D might be TRBD2 (5 bases). V lost 5 bases and J 4 bases, leaving 13 bases between the germline ends. This CDR3 comprises 14 residues. CDR1 is WNHNN, CDR2 SYGVQD, per germline (reference sequence).

The gene calls are TRBV6-1 and TRBJ1-6; maybe TRBD1 (5 bases). V gave up 2 bases and J gave up 2 bases, with 7 bases separating them. Germline V CDR1 and CDR2: MNHNS, SASEGT. The CDR3 totals 15 residues. CDR3 protein: CASSEQGTYNSPLHF. In DNA, the CDR3 is TGTGCCAGCAGTGAACAGGGAACCTATAATTCACCCCTCCACTTT.

The rearrangement uses TRBV9 and TRBJ2-5; possibly TRBD1 for D (5 bases). Trimming cost V 4 bases and J 2 bases, with 9 bases left between them. CDR3 length: 13 residues. Germline V lookup: CDR1 SGDLS, CDR2 YYNGEE. The CDR3 DNA is TGTGCCAGCAGCCCACAGGTACAAGAGACCCAGTACTTC. It specifies CASSPQVQETQYF.

The rearrangement links TRBV7-3 to TRBJ2-3; 7 nucleotides match TRBD2. The CDR3 has 15 amino acids. Germline V lookup: CDR1 SGHTA, CDR2 FQGTGA. V was clipped by 6 bases and J by 6 bases; unmatched bases: 12. The CDR3 is CASSGGLGRGDTQYF. CDR3 coding DNA: TGTGCCAGCAGTGGAGGACTAGGCAGAGGGGATACGCAGTATTTT.

The V gene is TRBV2, the J gene TRBJ2-7; D is unresolved. Trimming shortened V by 6 bases and J by 2 bases, and 14 bases separated the two germline ends. CDR3 size: 14 residues. From germline, CDR1 is SNHLY and CDR2 FYNNEI. CDR3 sequence (DNA): TGTGCCAGCAGAATGACAACACTTACCTACGAGCAGTACTTC. This sequence encodes CASRMTTLTYEQYF.

This chain links TRBV6-1 with TRBJ2-7; TRBD1 is a possible D gene (6 bases). V was clipped by 4 bases and J by 3 bases, with 16 bases between them. Germline-derived CDR1 and CDR2 are MNHNS and SASEGT. The CDR3 spans 15 residues. CDR3 loop: CASSGRQAHDYEQYF. Here the CDR3 DNA reads TGTGCCAGCAGTGGGAGACAGGCGCACGACTACGAGCAGTACTTC.

This clone occurred once. Other DNA sequences in the sample encode the same CDR3. The chain is built from TRBV4-1 and TRBJ2-7; the D gene is possibly TRBD1 (5 bases). Germline CDR1 is MGHRA and CDR2 is YSYEKL. The V and J ends lost 0 bases and 4 bases respectively, with 7 bases between them. The CDR3 length is 13 residues. DNA of the CDR3: TGCGCCAGCAGCCAAGAAAGGGGATACGAGCAGTACTTC. Encoded protein: CASSQERGYEQYF.

V usage is TRBV9 and J usage is TRBJ2-5; 11 bases agree with TRBD2. This CDR3 contains 15 residues. Germline CDR1 SGDLS, CDR2 YYNGEE. V shed 4 bases, J shed 1 base, and the junction held 3 bases outside the gene matches. CDR3 bases: TGTGCCAGCAGCCAGGGACTAGCGGCCCAAGAGACCCAGTACTTC. Protein product: CASSQGLAAQETQYF.

Comment on this clone: The same CDR3 also results from other DNA sequences found in this sample. The chain combines TRBV7-2 with TRBJ1-1; the D is unclear. The V gene's germline CDR1 is SGHTA and CDR2 FQGNSA. This CDR3 comprises 14 residues. The V gene lost 3 bases and the J gene lost 0 bases, with 8 bases spanning the gap. The chain's CDR3 is CASSLKGLNTEAFF. The CDR3 nucleotides are TGTGCCAGCAGCTTGAAAGGACTGAACACTGAAGCTTTCTTT.

The CDR3 sequence: CASSSAFGPSLHF. CDR3 bases: TGTGCCAGCAGTTCAGCTTTCGGACCGTCCCTCCACTTT. The chain couples TRBV6-5 to TRBJ1-6; D unresolved. This CDR3 has 13 residues. V was trimmed by 4 bases and J by 14 bases, leaving 15 bases between them. Germline V gene lookup returns CDR1 MNHEY and CDR2 SVGAGI.